This note documents a single T cell receptor beta chain sequence. The antigen is unknown. This sample is part of a study of cytomegalovirus exposure and HLA in healthy donors. Here immunoSEQ multiplex PCR was the method, and the copy in TCRdb shows in-frame clones only, minus some. The sample records about 130,000 clones, more than 80% being singletons. Overall study findings and caveats: In vitro work confirmed that a few CMV-associated chains recognize CMV antigens.

Germline CDR1 is SGDLS and CDR2 is YYNGEE. Trimming took 0 bases from V and 5 from J; bases not matched to a gene: 3. The CDR3 consists of 14 residues. The sequencing input was PBMCs. This sequence joins TRBV9 and TRBJ2-7; 9 bases agree with TRBD1. The TCR comes from a woman aged 25 to 39 in good health and CMV-seropositive. The CDR3 DNA is TGTGCCAGCAGCGTAGTACAGGGGGCTCACGAGCAGTACTTC. Translation gives CASSVVQGAHEQYF.